This entry lists 9 T cell receptor beta chains sequenced from one sample in a study of blood T cell repertoires in COVID-19 (dated by TCRdb to the early 2020s). The method was the immunoSEQ multiplex PCR assay. TCRdb provides this immuneACCESS table in a form limited to in-frame rearrangements. Some clones are lacking; in checked studies, under half of them reflect an unresolved V gene, and why the rest are absent is not known. A total of 97,000 or so clones appear in this sample, around 86% of them only once. The ten largest make up approximately 2.9% of the sample. The sample consisted of peripheral blood. The receptors derive from a man in his fifties with active or convalescent COVID-19.

The rearrangement uses TRBV28 and TRBJ2-1, with no clear D. This CDR3 is built from 12 residues. Trimming left V 4 bases short and J 13 bases short, with 14 bases between. Germline CDR1 MDHEN, CDR2 SYDVKM. CDR3 region: CASSSPHPPQFF. The CDR3 DNA follows: TGTGCCAGCAGTTCCCCCCATCCCCCCCAGTTCTTC.

The rearrangement joins TRBV6-5 to TRBJ1-2; D might be TRBD1 (5 bases). Germline CDR1 MNHEY, CDR2 SVGAGI. The CDR3 spans 15 residues. The V and J ends lost 2 bases and 2 bases respectively, with 12 bases between them. This CDR3 reads CASSYGEGANYGYTF. CDR3 bases: TGTGCCAGCAGTTACGGGGAAGGGGCGAACTATGGCTACACCTTC.

The chain combines TRBV30 with TRBJ2-3; D is ambiguous. The germline V gene encodes CDR1 GTSNPN and CDR2 SVGIG (reference sequence). CDR3 size: 15 residues. V was cut by 4 bases and J by 0 bases, with 14 bases left in between. The DNA for the CDR3 is TGTGCCTGGAAACTCAGCGCCTACAGCACAGATACGCAGTATTTT. Its translation is CAWKLSAYSTDTQYF.

The chain links TRBV7-9 to TRBJ1-1, with 11 bases aligning to TRBD1. J was trimmed by 11 bases and V by 6 bases; bases with no gene match: 8. The CDR3 runs 13 residues. CDR1 is SEHNR and CDR2 is FQNEAQ in the germline V gene (reference sequence). Written as DNA, the CDR3 is TGTGCCAGCAGTTCAGAGGGACAGGGGGACGCTTTCTTT. Its translation: CASSSEGQGDAFF.

This clone has a handful of counts. The J gene is TRBJ2-1, the V gene TRBV5-4, with TRBD2 identical over 10 bases. The CDR3 runs to 15 residues. From germline, CDR1 is SGHNT and CDR2 YYREEE (reference sequence). The V and J ends lost 5 bases and 4 bases, in that order; junction bases with no gene match: 6. CDR3: CASRTAGGPYNEQFF. The CDR3, as DNA: TGTGCCAGCAGGACAGCGGGGGGGCCTTACAATGAGCAGTTCTTC.

This clone was detected only once. The V and J genes are TRBV2 and TRBJ1-5, with D unclear. CDR1 and CDR2 from the germline V gene are SNHLY and FYNNEI. CDR3 length: 15 amino acids. V was clipped by 3 bases and J by 7 bases, with 16 bases between them. CDR3 bases: TGTGCCAGCAGTGATGGTGCACAGTTAGGCCAGCCCCAGCATTTT. This codes for CASSDGAQLGQPQHF. The full variable domain, its missing parts supplied by reference TRBV2 and TRBJ1-5, is EPEVTQTPSHQVTQMGQEVILRCVPISNHLYFYWYRQILGQKVEFLVSFYNNEISEKSEIFDDQFSVERPDGSNFTLKIRSTKLEDSAMYFCASSDGAQLGQPQHFGDGTRLSIL.

The CDR3 DNA is TGTGCCAGCGGGAGGGCGGAGACCCAGTACTTC. It yields the protein CASGRAETQYF. This chain connects TRBV6-5 to TRBJ2-5, with 7 positions matching TRBD2. The CDR3 totals 11 residues. Germline lookup yields CDR1 MNHEY and CDR2 SVGAGI. The V and J ends lost 8 bases and 5 bases, in that order; junction bases with no gene match: 2.

The rearrangement uses TRBV5-1 and TRBJ1-3, with D perhaps TRBD1 (5 bases). Germline V gives CDR1 SGHRS, CDR2 YFSETQ. The V end lost 4 bases, the J end lost 0 bases, and 11 bases lay between the germline ends. This CDR3 spans 15 amino acids. CDR3 sequence: CASSLTGLSGNTIYF. CDR3 bases: TGCGCCAGCAGCCTAACAGGTCTCTCTGGAAACACCATATATTTT.

J is TRBJ1-4 and V is TRBV28, with unresolved D. Germline V gene data show CDR1 as MDHEN and CDR2 as SYDVKM. The V gene lost 5 bases and the J gene lost 5 bases, with 18 bases spanning the gap. This CDR3 comprises 16 residues. The CDR3 reads CASSEETAGKNEKLFF. The CDR3 bases are TGTGCCAGCAGTGAAGAAACAGCGGGGAAAAATGAAAAACTGTTTTTT.